Reported below is one TCR beta chain. Measured with immunoSEQ multiplex PCR; TCRdb has only the in-frame clones, and not every one. The repertoire holds some 120,000 clones, with about 86% as singletons. These data belong to a study of blood T cell repertoires in COVID-19. Study at large: The United States, Italy and Spain provided the acute and convalescent COVID-19 samples.

Germline CDR1 ENHRY, CDR2 SYGVKD. The CDR3 has 14 amino acids. Deletions cut 0 bases from V and 7 bases from J, with 7 bases between. The sequence derives from a woman aged 50 to 65 with active or convalescent COVID-19. The chain couples TRBV10-3 to TRBJ1-6; no clear D gene. The sequenced sample consisted of peripheral blood. CDR3 coding DNA: TGTGCCATCAGTGAGTCTACGGTGAATTCACCCCTCCACTTT. Translating it yields CAISESTVNSPLHF.